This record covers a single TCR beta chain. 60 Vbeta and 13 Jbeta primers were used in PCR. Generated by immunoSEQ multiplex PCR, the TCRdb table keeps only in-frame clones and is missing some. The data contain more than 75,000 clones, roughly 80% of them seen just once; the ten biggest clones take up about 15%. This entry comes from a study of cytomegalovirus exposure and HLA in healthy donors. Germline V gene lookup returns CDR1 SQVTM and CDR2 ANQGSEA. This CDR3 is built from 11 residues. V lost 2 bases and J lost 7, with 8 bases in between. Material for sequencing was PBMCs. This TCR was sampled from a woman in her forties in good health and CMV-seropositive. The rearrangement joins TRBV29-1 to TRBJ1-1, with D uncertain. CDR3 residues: CSVETRFEAFF. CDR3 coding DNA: TGCAGCGTTGAAACCAGGTTTGAAGCTTTCTTT.